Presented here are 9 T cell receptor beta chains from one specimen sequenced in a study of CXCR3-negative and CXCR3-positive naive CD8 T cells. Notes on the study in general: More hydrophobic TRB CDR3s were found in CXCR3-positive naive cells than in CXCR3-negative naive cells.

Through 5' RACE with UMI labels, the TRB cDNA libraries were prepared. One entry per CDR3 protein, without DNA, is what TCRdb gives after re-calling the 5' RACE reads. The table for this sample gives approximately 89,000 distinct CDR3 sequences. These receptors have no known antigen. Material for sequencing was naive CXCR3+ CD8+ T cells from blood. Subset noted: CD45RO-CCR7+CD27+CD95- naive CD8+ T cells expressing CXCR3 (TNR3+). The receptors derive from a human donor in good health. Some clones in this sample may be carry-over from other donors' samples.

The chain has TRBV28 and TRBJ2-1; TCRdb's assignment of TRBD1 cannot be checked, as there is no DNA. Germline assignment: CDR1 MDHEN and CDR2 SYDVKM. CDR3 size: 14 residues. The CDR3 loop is CASSSKGSYNEQFF.

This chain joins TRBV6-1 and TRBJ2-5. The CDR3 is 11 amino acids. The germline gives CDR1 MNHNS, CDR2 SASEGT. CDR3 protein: CASPTGETQYF.

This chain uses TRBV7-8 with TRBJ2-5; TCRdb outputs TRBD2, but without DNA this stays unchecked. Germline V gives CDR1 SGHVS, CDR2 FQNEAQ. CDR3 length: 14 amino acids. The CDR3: CASNERGGRETQYF.

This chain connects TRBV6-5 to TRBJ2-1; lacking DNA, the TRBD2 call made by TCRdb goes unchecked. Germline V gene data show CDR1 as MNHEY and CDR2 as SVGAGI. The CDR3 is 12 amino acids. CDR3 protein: CATAGARNEQFF.

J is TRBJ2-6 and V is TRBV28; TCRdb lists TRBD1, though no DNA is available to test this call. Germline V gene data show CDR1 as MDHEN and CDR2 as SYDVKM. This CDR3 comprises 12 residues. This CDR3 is CASSPGEGGLAF. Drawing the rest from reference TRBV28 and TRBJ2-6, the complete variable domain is DVKVTQSSRYLVKRTGEKVFLECVQDMDHENMFWYRQDPGLGLRLIYFSYDVKMKEKGDIPEGYSVSREKKERFSLILESASTNQTSMYLCASSPGEGGLAFGAGSRLTVL.

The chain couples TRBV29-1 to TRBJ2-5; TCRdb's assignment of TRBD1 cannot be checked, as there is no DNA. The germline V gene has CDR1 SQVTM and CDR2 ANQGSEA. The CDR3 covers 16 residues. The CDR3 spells CSVEVRAARAQETQYF.

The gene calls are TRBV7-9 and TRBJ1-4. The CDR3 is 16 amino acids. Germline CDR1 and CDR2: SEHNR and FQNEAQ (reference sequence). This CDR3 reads CASSQAPGRKNEKLFF.

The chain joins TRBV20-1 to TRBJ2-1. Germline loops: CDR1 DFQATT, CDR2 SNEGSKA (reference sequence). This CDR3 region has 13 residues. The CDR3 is CSAREPNYNEQFF.

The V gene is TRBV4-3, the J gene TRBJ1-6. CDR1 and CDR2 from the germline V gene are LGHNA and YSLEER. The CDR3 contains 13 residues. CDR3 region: CASSPLGFSPLHF.